The present entry profiles one T cell receptor beta chain with its context. Its specificity is not known. The sample originates from a study of cytomegalovirus exposure and HLA in healthy donors. Study outcomes and limitations: Diagnosis of cytomegalovirus status made by the classifier reportedly showed high specificity and sensitivity.

V lost 6 bases and J lost 4, with 9 bases in between. The germline CDR1 and CDR2 sequences are MNHNY and SVGAGI (reference sequence). The CDR3 has 12 amino acids. The primer mix had 60 Vbeta and 13 Jbeta primers. The assay was immunoSEQ multiplex PCR, and TCRdb's table has in-frame clones only and misses some. The table records about 200,000 clones, just under 70% of them present only once. Sequenced input: PBMCs. V usage is TRBV6-6 and J usage is TRBJ1-1; possibly TRBD1 for D (5 bases). The receptor was derived from a middle-aged man in good health and CMV-seropositive. The CDR3 DNA reads TGTGCCAGCAGCGCGGGGCCCACTGAAGCTTTCTTT. Translation gives CASSAGPTEAFF.